This TCR beta chain was sequenced for a study of CXCR3-negative and CXCR3-positive naive CD8 T cells. As for this clonotype: Antigen unknown.

In triplicate, each CD8+ T cell subset was sorted at a few hundred thousand cells per replicate. CDR1 MNHEY and CDR2 SVGEGT come from the germline V gene. The CDR3 extends over 15 amino acids. General study findings and limits: Between one naive subset and the other, surface CD5 was comparable, and TCR strength was inferred from TRB CDR3 properties. Naive subsets were similarly diverse, while memory CD8+ repertoires were much less diverse. TRB CDR3s were more hydrophobic in CXCR3-positive than in CXCR3-negative naive cells.

The libraries of TRB cDNA were prepared using 5' RACE with UMI labels. TCRdb re-analyzed the 5' RACE reads; it lists each CDR3 protein once, without DNA. This listing includes 4,500 to 7,000 distinct CDR3 sequences. The gene calls are TRBV6-2 or TRBV6-3 and TRBJ2-3. Sequencing was done on a sample of naive CXCR3- CD8+ T cells from blood. Subset indicated: CD45RO-CCR7+CD27+CD95- naive CD8+ T cells lacking CXCR3 (TNR3-). This sequence was found in a human donor in good health. Some clones in this sample may be carry-over from other donors' samples. Here the CDR3 reads CASVRQELSTDTQYF.